This T cell receptor (beta chain) was captured by sequencing in a study of blood T cell repertoires in COVID-19 (dated by TCRdb to 2018 to 2021). As for the study more broadly: Collaborator samples came from the United States, Italy and Spain and covered acute and convalescent phases of COVID-19. The prospective study material was composed of cDNA or gDNA derived from T cells, B-cell-depleted T cells, or PBMCs. Subjects who had been exposed to COVID-19, were actively infected with it, or had recovered from it provided the deeply sampled blood TCRbeta repertoires that made up the dataset. The repertoires were released in a freely available public database intended as a resource for research on the immune response to SARS-CoV-2. Samples were obtained from the ongoing ImmuneRACE study (first 160 participants) and from 1,254 subjects provided by 6 global collaborators. The sample metadata nearly always contained a de-identified subject ID, COVID-19 status, age in years and sex. Where available, HLA class I and class II types were taken from metadata supplied by the sample provider and were not determined by assay-based typing. Broad study findings and their caveats: How much clinical and demographic metadata was included differed by source and by participant, and the metadata was provided uncurated.

The collaborating institutions used their own protocols to collect whole blood in K2EDTA tubes. Collaborator samples were shipped for TCRbeta analysis as frozen whole blood, isolated PBMCs, or DNA extracted from either sample type. Comment on this clone: The antigen it recognizes is unknown. The input lacks base qualities; no much larger clone sits a single base away.

From the cysteine through the phenylalanine, the CDR3 covers 16 amino acids. CDR3 DNA is the only sequence kept; it has 48 bases, read in frame from the first base. Looking up the germline V gene yields CDR1 SGHVS and CDR2 FNYEAQ. V is pared back by 2 bases and J by 4 bases, with 15 bases lying between the germline termini. TCRbeta CDR3 regions were amplified from genomic DNA by means of the immunoSEQ Assay, a bias-controlled multiplex PCR. In the original analysis: The number of nucleated cells in each sample was estimated by amplification of reference gene primers within the assay. Sequence reads were collapsed and filtered to measure the absolute abundance of every unique TCRbeta CDR3 rearrangement. For each sample, productive Simpson clonality was calculated by taking the square root of Simpson's diversity index across productive rearrangements. Sourced from immuneACCESS, this table was stored by TCRdb with only in-frame sequences that have V and J called. A share of the clones is absent; for the studies checked, an unresolved V gene accounts for under half, and the remainder has no known explanation. The V and J calls and the clone size are those of that table, but D and trimming were determined from the DNA. The sample includes just under 150,000 clones, with more than 75% observed a single time. The biggest ten clones account for roughly 2.7% of the sample.

The source is a human donor with acute or convalescent COVID-19. The donor label of this sample is uncertain. The specimen sequenced was peripheral blood. Here the chain combines TRBV7-6 and TRBJ2-1; the D region possibly corresponds to TRBD2 (6 bases align). CDR3 sequence: CASSLFREPPYNEQFF. The DNA is TGTGCCAGCAGCTTATTTCGGGAGCCCCCGTACAATGAGCAGTTCTTC.